Reported below is one T cell receptor (beta chain). Its antigen has not been determined. The record has no base qualities; no much larger clone is one base away. These data originate in a study of blood T cell repertoires in COVID-19 (dated by TCRdb to between 2020 and 2021). Study-wide context: Samples covering the acute and convalescent phases of COVID-19 were provided by collaborators in the United States, Italy and Spain. The prospective study material was composed of cDNA or gDNA derived from T cells, B-cell-depleted T cells, or PBMCs. Subjects who had been exposed to COVID-19, were actively infected with it, or had recovered from it provided the deeply sampled blood TCRbeta repertoires that made up the dataset. The repertoires were released in a freely available public database meant as a resource for research on the immune response to SARS-CoV-2. Samples were obtained from the ongoing ImmuneRACE study (first 160 participants) and from some 1,200 subjects provided by 6 global collaborators. The sample metadata nearly always contained a de-identified subject ID, COVID-19 status, age in years and sex. Where available, HLA class I and class II types were taken from metadata supplied by the sample provider and were not determined by assay-based typing. The research as a whole found: How much clinical and demographic metadata was included differed by source and by participant, and the metadata was provided uncurated.

TCRbeta CDR3 regions were amplified from genomic DNA using the immunoSEQ Assay, a bias-controlled multiplex PCR. The authors' analysis ran thus. Within the assay, amplification of reference gene primers was used to estimate how many nucleated cells each sample contained. To quantify the absolute abundance of each unique TCRbeta CDR3 rearrangement, sequence reads were collapsed and filtered. For each sample, productive Simpson clonality was calculated as the square root of Simpson's diversity index over productive rearrangements. The table comes from immuneACCESS by way of TCRdb, which keeps in-frame sequences with V and J called. Part of the clones is missing from these tables; in studies checked, under half for an unresolved V gene and the rest for unknown reasons. That table gives V, J and clone size, and the DNA gave D and trimming. The sample records roughly 150,000 clones, around 90% of which are singletons. Around 2.9% of the sample is held by the ten biggest clonotypes.

CDR1 and CDR2 are drawn from the germline V gene (reference sequence): GTSNPN, SVGIG. V and J are truncated by 3 bases and 5 bases respectively, leaving an intervening sequence of 18 bases. Counted from cysteine to phenylalanine, this CDR3 has 15 amino acids. CDR3 DNA is the only sequence kept; it has 45 bases, read in frame from the first base. Each collaborating institution followed its own protocols to collect whole blood in K2EDTA tubes. Collaborator samples were shipped for TCRbeta analysis as frozen whole blood, isolated PBMCs, or DNA extracted from either sample type. This receptor was obtained from a man aged 55 to 70 with acute or convalescent COVID-19. The chain links TRBV30 with TRBJ2-3; the D gene is perhaps TRBD2, from 6 matching bases. Sample: peripheral blood. The CDR3 loop reads CAWREGNRLGDTQYF. The DNA reads TGTGCCTGGAGGGAGGGGAACAGGCTAGGAGATACGCAGTATTTT.